This TCR beta chain was captured in a study of T cell responses to AZD1222 COVID-19 vaccine. Study-wide background: Pooled in the analysis were second doses at about 4 or about 12 weeks. Study-level findings and limits: Spike-specific TCR breadth and depth were elevated following two AZD1222 doses.

V gave up 8 bases and J gave up 3 bases, with 13 bases separating them. This CDR3 has 14 amino acids. CDR1 is MDHEN and CDR2 is SYDVKM in the germline V gene. Data came from immunoSEQ multiplex PCR; TCRdb stores just in-frame clones and leaves some out. The data contain 100,000 to 150,000 clones, 85% to 95% of them singletons. With regard to this clone: What it binds is unknown.

The chain recombines TRBV28 with TRBJ2-2, with D unclear. The receptor's source is an adult in good health. Sequencing used peripheral blood, obtained on day 0 of AZD1222 vaccination. CDR3 in DNA: TGTGCCAGCCGGTGGTCTGGAGACACCGGGGAGCTGTTTTTT. Amino acid sequence: CASRWSGDTGELFF.